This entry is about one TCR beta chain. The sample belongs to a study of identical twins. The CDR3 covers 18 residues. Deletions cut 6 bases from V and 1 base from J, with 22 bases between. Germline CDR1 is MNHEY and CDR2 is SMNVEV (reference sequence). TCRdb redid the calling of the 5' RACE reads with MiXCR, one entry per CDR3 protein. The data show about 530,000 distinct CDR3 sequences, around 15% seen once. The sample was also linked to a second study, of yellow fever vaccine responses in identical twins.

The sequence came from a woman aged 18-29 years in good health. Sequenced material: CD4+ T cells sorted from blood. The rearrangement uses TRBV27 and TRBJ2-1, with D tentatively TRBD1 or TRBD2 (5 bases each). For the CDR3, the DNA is TGTGCCAGCAGCCGAGGCAAAACCGGGACCACTTCCTACAATGAGCAGTTCTTC. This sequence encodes CASSRGKTGTTSYNEQFF.